The sequence of this T cell receptor beta chain was determined in a study of blood T cell repertoires in COVID-19. Whole-study context: The study drew acute and convalescent COVID-19 samples from the United States, Italy and Spain. T cells, B-cell-depleted T cells, or PBMCs provided the cDNA or gDNA that served as material.

Per the original data handling: Reference gene primer amplification gave nucleated cell count estimates. Only in-frame clones appear in the TCRdb table, and some are missing; sequencing was by immunoSEQ multiplex PCR. V and J calls and clone size are copied from that table; D and trimming were computed from the DNA. Found here are about 62,000 clones, roughly 88% of them singletons; the top ten hold around 1.2%. Sequenced sample: peripheral blood. This TCR came from a woman aged 60-75 years with acute or convalescent COVID-19.

The CDR3 DNA is TGTGCCAGCAGCGTCGGACTAGCGGGGGCCCCGAACACCGGGGAGCTGTTTTTT. Translated, it gives CASSVGLAGAPNTGELFF. The J gene is TRBJ2-2, the V gene TRBV9, with 13 positions matching TRBD2. The CDR3 length is 18 residues. V lost 2 bases, J lost 0 bases, and 4 bases stayed unmatched. The germline V gene encodes CDR1 SGDLS and CDR2 YYNGEE. Filled out from reference TRBV9 and TRBJ2-2, the complete variable domain reads DSGVTQTPKHLITATGQRVTLRCSPRSGDLSVYWYQQSLDQGLQFLIQYYNGEERAKGNILERFSAQQFPDLHSELNLSSLELGDSALYFCASSVGLAGAPNTGELFFGEGSRLTVL.